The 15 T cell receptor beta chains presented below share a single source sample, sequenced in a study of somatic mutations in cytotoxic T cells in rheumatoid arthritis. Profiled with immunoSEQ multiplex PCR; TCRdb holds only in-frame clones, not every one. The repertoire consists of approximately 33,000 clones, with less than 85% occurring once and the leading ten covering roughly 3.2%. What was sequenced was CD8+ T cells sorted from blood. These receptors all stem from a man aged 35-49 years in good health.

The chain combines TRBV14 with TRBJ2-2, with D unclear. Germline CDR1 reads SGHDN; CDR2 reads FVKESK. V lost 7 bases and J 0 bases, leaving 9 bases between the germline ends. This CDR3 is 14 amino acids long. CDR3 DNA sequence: TGTGCCAGCACCAGTACTGCGAACACCGGGGAGCTGTTTTTT. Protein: CASTSTANTGELFF.

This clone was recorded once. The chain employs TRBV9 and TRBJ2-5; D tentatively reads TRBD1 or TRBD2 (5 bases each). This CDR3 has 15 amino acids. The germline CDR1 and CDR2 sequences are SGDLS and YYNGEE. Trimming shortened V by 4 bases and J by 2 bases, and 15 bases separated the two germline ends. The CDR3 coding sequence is TGTGCCAGCAGCTACTCCGGGACCCCTCAAGAGACCCAGTACTTC. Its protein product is CASSYSGTPQETQYF.

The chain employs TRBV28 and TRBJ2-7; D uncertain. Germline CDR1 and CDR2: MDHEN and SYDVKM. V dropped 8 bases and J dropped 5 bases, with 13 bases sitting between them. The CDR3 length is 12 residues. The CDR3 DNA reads TGTGCCAGCGCCCCCGGCCGCCACGAGCAGTACTTC. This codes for CASAPGRHEQYF.

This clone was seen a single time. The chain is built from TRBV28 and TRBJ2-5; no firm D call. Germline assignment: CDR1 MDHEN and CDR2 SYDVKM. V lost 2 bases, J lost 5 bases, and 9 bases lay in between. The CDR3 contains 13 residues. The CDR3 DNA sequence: TGTGCCAGCAGTTTAACGGTTTCGGAGACCCAGTACTTC. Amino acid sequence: CASSLTVSETQYF. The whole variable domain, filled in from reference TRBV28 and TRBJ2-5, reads DVKVTQSSRYLVKRTGEKVFLECVQDMDHENMFWYRQDPGLGLRLIYFSYDVKMKEKGDIPEGYSVSREKKERFSLILESASTNQTSMYLCASSLTVSETQYFGPGTRLLVL.

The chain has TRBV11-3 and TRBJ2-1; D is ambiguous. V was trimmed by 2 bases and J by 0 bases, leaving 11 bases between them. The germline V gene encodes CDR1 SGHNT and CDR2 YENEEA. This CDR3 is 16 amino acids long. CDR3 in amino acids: CASSLSGKSSYNEQFF. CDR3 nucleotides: TGTGCCAGCAGCTTAAGTGGCAAGAGCTCCTACAATGAGCAGTTCTTC.

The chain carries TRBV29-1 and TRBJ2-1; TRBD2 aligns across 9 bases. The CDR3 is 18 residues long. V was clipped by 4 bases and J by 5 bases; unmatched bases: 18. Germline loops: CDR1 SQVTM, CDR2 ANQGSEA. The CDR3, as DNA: TGCAGCGTTGTCAGGGCGATCCCCATAGCGGGAGATGACAATGAGCAGTTCTTC. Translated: CSVVRAIPIAGDDNEQFF.

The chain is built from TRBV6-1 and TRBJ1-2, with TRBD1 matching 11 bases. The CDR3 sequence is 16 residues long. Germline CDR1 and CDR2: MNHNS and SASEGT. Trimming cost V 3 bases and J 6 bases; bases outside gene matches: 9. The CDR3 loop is CASSDWTGGWSHGYTF. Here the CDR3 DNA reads TGTGCCAGCAGTGATTGGACAGGGGGCTGGAGCCATGGCTACACCTTC.

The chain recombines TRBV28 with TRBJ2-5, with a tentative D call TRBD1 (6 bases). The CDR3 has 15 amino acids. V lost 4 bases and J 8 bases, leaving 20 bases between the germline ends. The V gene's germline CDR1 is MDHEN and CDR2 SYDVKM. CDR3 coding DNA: TGTGCCAGCAGTTACTTAGGGACACTTATCGACACCCAGTACTTC. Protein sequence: CASSYLGTLIDTQYF.

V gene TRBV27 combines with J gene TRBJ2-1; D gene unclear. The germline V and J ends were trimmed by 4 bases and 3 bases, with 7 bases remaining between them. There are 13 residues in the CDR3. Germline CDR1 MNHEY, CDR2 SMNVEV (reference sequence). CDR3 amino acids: CASSSPGYNEQFF. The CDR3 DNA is TGTGCCAGCAGTTCCCCAGGCTACAATGAGCAGTTCTTC.

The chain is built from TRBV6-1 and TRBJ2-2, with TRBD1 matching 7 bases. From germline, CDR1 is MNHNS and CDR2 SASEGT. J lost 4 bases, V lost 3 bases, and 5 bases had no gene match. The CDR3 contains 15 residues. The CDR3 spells CASSDIQGSTGELFF. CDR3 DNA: TGTGCCAGCAGTGACATACAGGGGAGCACCGGGGAGCTGTTTTTT.

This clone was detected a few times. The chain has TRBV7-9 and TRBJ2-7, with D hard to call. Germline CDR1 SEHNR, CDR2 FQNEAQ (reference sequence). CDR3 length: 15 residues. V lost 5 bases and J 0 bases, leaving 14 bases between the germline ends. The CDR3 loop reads CASSPRAVLSYEQYF. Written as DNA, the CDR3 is TGTGCCAGCAGCCCAAGGGCAGTCCTCTCCTACGAGCAGTACTTC.

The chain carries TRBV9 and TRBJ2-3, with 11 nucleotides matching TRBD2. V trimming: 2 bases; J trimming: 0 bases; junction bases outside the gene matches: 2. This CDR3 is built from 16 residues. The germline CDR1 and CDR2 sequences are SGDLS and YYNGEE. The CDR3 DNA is TGTGCCAGCAGCGTGGGGACTAGCGGTAGCACAGATACGCAGTATTTT. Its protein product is CASSVGTSGSTDTQYF.

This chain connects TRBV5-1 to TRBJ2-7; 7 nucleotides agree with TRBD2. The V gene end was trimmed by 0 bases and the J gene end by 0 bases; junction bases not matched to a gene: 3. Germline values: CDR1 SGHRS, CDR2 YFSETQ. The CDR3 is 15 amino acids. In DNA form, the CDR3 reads TGCGCCAGCAGCTTGGGGGGCGGGGGCTCCTACGAGCAGTACTTC. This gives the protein CASSLGGGGSYEQYF.

CDR3 amino acids: CASSELGKLFF. As DNA, the CDR3 is TGTGCCAGCAGTGAATTAGGGAAACTGTTTTTT. The gene calls are TRBV6-1 and TRBJ1-4; no clear D gene. CDR1 is MNHNS, CDR2 SASEGT, per germline. This CDR3 is built from 11 residues. The V end was cut by 2 bases, the J end by 11 bases, with 6 bases between.

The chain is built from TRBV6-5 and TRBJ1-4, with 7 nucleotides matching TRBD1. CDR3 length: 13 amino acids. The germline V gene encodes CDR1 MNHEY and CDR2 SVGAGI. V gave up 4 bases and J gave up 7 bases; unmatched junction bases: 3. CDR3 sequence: CASSSGDSEKLFF. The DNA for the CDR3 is TGTGCCAGCAGTTCCGGGGACAGTGAAAAACTGTTTTTT.